The clone carrying this T cell receptor beta chain was seen at least ten times. Its target is not known. The data were obtained in a study of molecular identifiers for immune sequencing clone quantification. Study results and caveats: Jurkat TCR RNA spiked in from one cell (amid some 1.1 million naive cells) was reportedly detectable. Highly expanded clone sizes could end up underestimated if a barcode were shared by identical TCR molecules. For effector cells, clones above 20 RNA copies held over 99% of molecules; for naive cells, under 1%.

Methods described previously, with TCR primers listed, were used for bulk TCR libraries. TCRdb re-called the PCR reads through MiXCR, storing one row per CDR3 protein. The sample carries approximately 670,000 distinct CDR3 sequences, nearly 20% recorded once. Germline-derived CDR1 and CDR2 are SNHLY and FYNNEI. CDR3 length: 16 residues. J was trimmed by 0 bases and V by 2 bases; bases with no gene match: 4. What was sequenced was naive CD8+ T cells from blood, with Jurkat cell RNA spiked in. Described subset: FACS-sorted CD8+CD4-CCR7+CD45RA+ naive T cells. V usage is TRBV2 and J usage is TRBJ1-2; 9 nucleotides agree with TRBD1. This receptor was obtained from a human donor in good health. Some libraries in this study had Jurkat cell RNA spiked in. The CDR3 sequence is CASSEPWTGANYGYTF. DNA of the CDR3: TGTGCCAGCAGTGAACCCTGGACAGGGGCTAACTATGGCTACACCTTC.